Following are 14 T cell receptor beta chains from one sample sequenced in a study of long-term antiretroviral therapy in people with HIV. Version v3.0 of the immunoSEQ assay was performed at survey level. Profiling relied on immunoSEQ multiplex PCR, and the TCRdb table lists in-frame clones only, not all of them. The sample has about 33,000 clones; roughly 97% are singletons. Sequencing used unsorted PBMCs, obtained 6.9 years after starting antiretroviral therapy. The receptors stem from a man younger than 45 with HIV.

This chain joins TRBV6-6 and TRBJ1-1, with 9 bases that match TRBD1. The CDR3 spans 14 residues. V trimming: 6 bases; J trimming: 7 bases; junction bases outside the gene matches: 9. Germline lookup yields CDR1 MNHNY and CDR2 SVGAGI (reference sequence). The CDR3 nucleotides read TGTGCCAGCAGCCGCAGGACAGGGGCGGGTGAAGCTTTCTTT. Amino acid sequence: CASSRRTGAGEAFF.

The V call is TRBV27, the J call TRBJ2-3, with D possibly TRBD1 on 5 matching bases. The V gene's germline CDR1 is MNHEY and CDR2 SMNVEV (reference sequence). CDR3 size: 15 residues. Trimming took off 5 bases at V and 10 bases at J, with 22 bases between the two ends. CDR3 in amino acids: CASSPYGHLTFAQYF. The CDR3 bases are TGTGCCAGCAGTCCCTACGGACACCTCACATTTGCGCAGTATTTT.

The chain uses TRBV5-4 and TRBJ2-3, with D maybe TRBD2 (7 bases). This CDR3 comprises 17 residues. Trimming stripped 0 bases from V and 0 bases from J, with 14 bases between. The germline V gene encodes CDR1 SGHNT and CDR2 YYREEE (reference sequence). This chain's CDR3 is CASSLVIGGASTDTQYF. The CDR3, as DNA: TGTGCCAGCAGCTTGGTGATTGGGGGGGCTAGCACAGATACGCAGTATTTT.

This rearrangement joins TRBV11-2 to TRBJ2-2, with D tentatively TRBD1 or TRBD2 (5 bases each). The V end lost 1 base, the J end lost 2 bases, and 11 bases lay between the germline ends. Germline V gene data show CDR1 as SGHAT and CDR2 as FQNNGV. The CDR3 is 16 amino acids. This CDR3 reads CASSLGVGANTGELFF. CDR3 sequence (DNA): TGTGCCAGCAGCTTAGGAGTCGGGGCAAACACCGGGGAGCTGTTTTTT.

The V and J genes are TRBV18 and TRBJ2-3; 7 bases agree with TRBD1. V shed 6 bases, J shed 1 base, and the junction held 7 bases outside the gene matches. CDR1 and CDR2 (germline): KGHSH, LQKENI. This CDR3 is 15 amino acids long. The CDR3 sequence: CASSLGDRGTDTQYF. CDR3 nucleotide sequence: TGTGCCAGCTCCCTAGGGGACAGAGGCACAGATACGCAGTATTTT.

The chain combines TRBV5-5 with TRBJ1-1; the D gene is possibly TRBD1 (5 bases). This CDR3 is built from 16 residues. V was trimmed by 0 bases and J by 4 bases, leaving 16 bases between them. CDR1 is SGHKS, CDR2 YYEKEE, per germline (reference sequence). In nucleotides, the CDR3 is TGTGCCAGCAGCTTGGCTCCGCCCAGGGTGGCCACTGAAGCTTTCTTT. Amino acid sequence: CASSLAPPRVATEAFF. Together with reference TRBV5-5 and TRBJ1-1, the CDR3 gives the full variable domain: DAGVTQSPTHLIKTRGQQVTLRCSPISGHKSVSWYQQVLGQGPQFIFQYYEKEERGRGNFPDRFSARQFPNYSSELNVNALLLGDSALYLCASSLAPPRVATEAFFGQGTRLTVV.

Only a few counts were recorded for this clone. This chain connects TRBV6-1 to TRBJ1-2, with D uncertain. Germline CDR1 MNHNS, CDR2 SASEGT. V gave up 6 bases and J gave up 4 bases, with 12 bases separating them. The CDR3 length is 13 residues. The CDR3 region has the DNA TGTGCCAGCAGCTCAAGTGTTGGCTATGGCTACACCTTC. It yields the protein CASSSSVGYGYTF.

The chain recombines TRBV7-8 with TRBJ2-5; unclear D gene. Near its end, the DNA agrees better with TRBJ2-7, so the J call may be wrong. Germline CDR1 and CDR2: SGHVS and FQNEAQ. This CDR3 comprises 14 residues. The CDR3 nucleotides are TGTGCCAGCAGCTTACGTCCAACCTCCTACGAGCAGTACTTC. This gives the protein CASSLRPTSYEQYF.

The chain couples TRBV6-5 to TRBJ2-3; the match to TRBD2 covers 11 bases. The trim removed 5 bases at V and 9 bases at J, leaving 4 bases unmatched. Germline V gene data show CDR1 as MNHEY and CDR2 as SVGAGI. The CDR3 sequence is 13 residues long. The CDR3 protein is CASSEGTSGTQYF. The CDR3 DNA reads TGTGCCAGCAGTGAAGGGACTAGCGGAACGCAGTATTTT.

This chain links TRBV5-6 with TRBJ2-1; D gene uncertain. Germline V gives CDR1 SGHDT, CDR2 YYEEEE. V lost 0 bases and J lost 2, with 9 bases in between. The CDR3 runs 15 residues. The CDR3 reads CASSLEGFPYNEQFF. CDR3 nucleotide sequence: TGTGCCAGCAGCTTGGAAGGGTTCCCCTACAATGAGCAGTTCTTC.

The rearrangement joins TRBV27 to TRBJ2-7; 15 bases are a match to TRBD2. The CDR3 runs 15 residues. V dropped 4 bases and J dropped 2; count of bases not matched to a gene: 0. Looked up from germline, CDR1 is MNHEY and CDR2 is SMNVEV (reference sequence). The CDR3 protein is CASSWTSGRAYEQYF. Here the CDR3 DNA reads TGTGCCAGCAGTTGGACTAGCGGGAGGGCCTACGAGCAGTACTTC.

Only one count was recorded for this clone. The V and J genes are TRBV7-2 and TRBJ2-7; 7 bases fit TRBD2. Germline loops: CDR1 SGHTA, CDR2 FQGNSA. V gave up 5 bases and J gave up 0 bases; unmatched junction bases: 4. This CDR3 spans 14 amino acids. The CDR3 coding sequence is TGTGCCAGCAGCGGCTGGGGGGGCTCCTACGAGCAGTACTTC. This translates into CASSGWGGSYEQYF.

V is TRBV19 and J is TRBJ2-1, with 8 positions matching TRBD1. Germline trimming cut 4 bases from V and 10 bases from J; bases unmatched to any gene: 3. The CDR3 totals 12 residues. CDR1 and CDR2 (germline): LNHDA, SQIVND (reference sequence). The CDR3 region is CASSKGQAEQFF. CDR3 nucleotide sequence: TGTGCCAGTAGTAAGGGACAGGCCGAGCAGTTCTTC.

This chain connects TRBV5-1 to TRBJ2-3; 9 bases align to TRBD1. The germline gives CDR1 SGHRS, CDR2 YFSETQ. V shed 3 bases, J shed 5 bases, and the junction held 4 bases outside the gene matches. CDR3 length: 14 amino acids. CDR3 sequence: CASSSGQGGDTQYF. CDR3 DNA sequence: TGCGCCAGCAGCTCGGGACAGGGTGGAGATACGCAGTATTTT.